These 23 T cell receptor beta chains were sequenced from one sample in a study of blood T cell repertoires in COVID-19. The method was immunoSEQ multiplex PCR; TCRdb's version includes in-frame clones alone and lacks a portion of them. This table holds some 390,000 clones, over 75% found once. The sequenced sample consisted of peripheral blood. The origin of the receptors is a middle-aged woman with COVID-19, enrolled during active disease.

V is TRBV2 and J is TRBJ2-3; D is unresolved. The V gene's germline CDR1 is SNHLY and CDR2 FYNNEI. The CDR3 runs 13 residues. V was clipped by 6 bases and J by 3 bases, with 10 bases between them. In DNA, the CDR3 is TGTGCCAGCAGGGGCCGAGAGACAGATACGCAGTATTTT. Protein product: CASRGRETDTQYF. The variable domain in full, completed from reference TRBV2 and TRBJ2-3, reads EPEVTQTPSHQVTQMGQEVILRCVPISNHLYFYWYRQILGQKVEFLVSFYNNEISEKSEIFDDQFSVERPDGSNFTLKIRSTKLEDSAMYFCASRGRETDTQYFGPGTRLTVL.

This chain connects TRBV5-1 to TRBJ1-2; 7 positions agree with TRBD1. The J segment lost 5 bases and the V segment lost 2 bases, leaving 6 bases of the junction unmatched. CDR3 length: 14 residues. Germline CDR1 reads SGHRS; CDR2 reads YFSETQ. This chain's CDR3 is CASSFNRDSYGYTF. As DNA, the CDR3 is TGCGCCAGCAGCTTCAACCGGGACAGTTATGGCTACACCTTC. Full variable domain (remainder filled in from reference TRBV5-1 and TRBJ1-2): KAGVTQTPRYLIKTRGQQVTLSCSPISGHRSVSWYQQTPGQGLQFLFEYFSETQRNKGNFPGRFSGRQFSNSRSEMNVSTLELGDSALYLCASSFNRDSYGYTFGSGTRLTVV.

This clone was picked up one time. The V gene is TRBV12-3 or TRBV12-4, the J gene TRBJ1-5; D gene ambiguous. The germline V and J ends were trimmed by 4 bases and 1 base, with 5 bases remaining between them. The CDR3 contains 13 residues. CDR3 loop: CASSSSSNQPQHF. The CDR3 nucleotides read TGTGCCAGCAGTTCAAGCAGCAATCAGCCCCAGCATTTT.

The CDR3 DNA is TGTGCCAGCAGCGTAGATCCGGGGAGCTCCTACGAGCAGTACTTC. This encodes CASSVDPGSSYEQYF. The chain carries TRBV9 and TRBJ2-7; perhaps TRBD2 as D (5 bases). The germline V gene encodes CDR1 SGDLS and CDR2 YYNGEE. The CDR3 contains 15 residues. V lost 0 bases and J lost 0, with 10 bases in between.

The chain employs TRBV2 and TRBJ2-2, with D possibly TRBD1 on 6 matching bases. V was shortened by 4 bases and J by 2 bases, with 14 bases between the two germline ends. Germline V gene data show CDR1 as SNHLY and CDR2 as FYNNEI. The CDR3 covers 16 residues. Written as DNA, the CDR3 is TGTGCCAGCAGTGGGAAGGGGACATTTAACACCGGGGAGCTGTTTTTT. It codes for CASSGKGTFNTGELFF. Full variable domain (remainder filled in from reference TRBV2 and TRBJ2-2): EPEVTQTPSHQVTQMGQEVILRCVPISNHLYFYWYRQILGQKVEFLVSFYNNEISEKSEIFDDQFSVERPDGSNFTLKIRSTKLEDSAMYFCASSGKGTFNTGELFFGEGSRLTVL.

The chain is built from TRBV28 and TRBJ1-6; D not resolved. CDR3 length: 13 amino acids. Germline loops: CDR1 MDHEN, CDR2 SYDVKM. The germline V and J ends were trimmed by 5 bases and 14 bases, with 16 bases remaining between them. Here the CDR3 DNA reads TGTGCCAGCAGTAACGTACACGGAGATTCCCTCCACTTT. It is translated as CASSNVHGDSLHF.

The rearrangement uses TRBV6-5 and TRBJ1-4, with TRBD1 matching over 9 bases. This CDR3 is built from 14 residues. The V gene's germline CDR1 is MNHEY and CDR2 SVGAGI. The trim removed 5 bases at V and 8 bases at J, leaving 6 bases unmatched. CDR3 in amino acids: CASSRDRGDEKLFF. The CDR3 DNA sequence: TGTGCCAGCAGTCGAGACAGGGGGGACGAAAAACTGTTTTTT.

This chain uses TRBV5-1 with TRBJ2-7; a possible D gene is TRBD1 (5 bases). CDR1 is SGHRS and CDR2 is YFSETQ in the germline V gene. The CDR3 has 15 amino acids. Trimming stripped 4 bases from V and 2 bases from J, with 16 bases between. CDR3 protein: CASSLKPDIPYEQYF. The DNA for the CDR3 is TGCGCCAGCAGCCTGAAGCCGGACATCCCCTACGAGCAGTACTTC.

The CDR3 loop reads CASSSMLPGGDNTEAFF. In DNA form, the CDR3 reads TGTGCCAGCAGCTCGATGCTCCCCGGCGGAGATAACACTGAAGCTTTCTTT. The genes are TRBV13 and TRBJ1-1; no clear D. Germline CDR1 is PRHDT and CDR2 is FYEKMQ (reference sequence). The CDR3 length is 17 residues. Between the trimmed V and J ends, which lost 4 bases and 2 bases, there was a span of 20 bases.

The chain combines TRBV7-9 with TRBJ1-6; no clear D gene. Germline V gene sequence: CDR1 SEHNR, CDR2 FQNEAQ (reference sequence). Trimming left V 5 bases short and J 9 bases short, with 8 bases between. The CDR3 consists of 12 residues. For the CDR3, the DNA is TGTGCCAGCAGCCCAACTGGTTCACCCCTCCACTTT. It encodes CASSPTGSPLHF.

The V gene is TRBV29-1, the J gene TRBJ1-1; 7 bases agree with TRBD1. Unmatched junction bases numbered 6, after V lost 7 bases and J lost 4 bases. CDR1 and CDR2 from the germline V gene are SQVTM and ANQGSEA. This CDR3 region has 12 residues. Here the CDR3 DNA reads TGCAGCGCTTCAGGGGGAGGCACTGAAGCTTTCTTT. Encoded protein: CSASGGGTEAFF.

V is TRBV6-6 and J is TRBJ1-6; TRBD1 matches at 8 bases. Germline CDR1 reads MNHNY; CDR2 reads SVGAGI (reference sequence). Germline trimming cut 5 bases from V and 0 bases from J; bases unmatched to any gene: 3. CDR3 length: 16 amino acids. This CDR3 is CASSRQGSSYNSPLHF. DNA of the CDR3: TGTGCCAGCAGTCGACAGGGGAGCTCCTATAATTCACCCCTCCACTTT.

Points on this clone: Additional DNA sequences in this sample encode the identical CDR3. The chain is built from TRBV7-2 and TRBJ2-3; D remains ambiguous. This CDR3 comprises 12 residues. Germline assignment: CDR1 SGHTA and CDR2 FQGNSA. Trimming pared 6 bases from V and 2 bases from J, leaving 6 bases between. CDR3 sequence reads: CASRLFTDTQYF. CDR3 bases: TGTGCCAGCAGACTGTTCACAGATACGCAGTATTTT.

The chain combines TRBV5-1 with TRBJ2-2, with D perhaps matching TRBD2 (6 bases). The V end was cut by 0 bases, the J end by 5 bases, with 11 bases between. The length of the CDR3 is 15 residues. Per germline, CDR1 SGHRS and CDR2 YFSETQ. CDR3 bases: TGCGCCAGCAGCTTGGGGGACTCGTGGACCGGGGAGCTGTTTTTT. Translating it yields CASSLGDSWTGELFF.

This clone was detected once. V is TRBV29-1 and J is TRBJ1-2; no reliable D call. Per the germline V gene, CDR1 is SQVTM and CDR2 is ANQGSEA. The CDR3 has 11 residues. V shed 3 bases and J shed 8 bases, with 10 bases lying between them. DNA for the CDR3: TGCAGCGTTGATCCCCTTGAGGGCTACACCTTC. Translated: CSVDPLEGYTF.

In this sample, this clone turned up a few times. This chain uses TRBV6-5 with TRBJ1-2; D not certain. CDR3 length equals 12 residues. Germline V CDR1 and CDR2: MNHEY, SVGAGI. V was pared by 6 bases and J by 8 bases, with 13 bases between. The CDR3 sequence is CASRGPGSGYTF. CDR3 in DNA: TGTGCCAGCAGGGGCCCCGGCAGCGGCTACACCTTC.

This chain joins TRBV11-3 and TRBJ2-1, with D possibly TRBD2 on 6 matching bases. The CDR3 is 18 amino acids. The germline V gene has CDR1 SGHNT and CDR2 YENEEA. The V gene lost 0 bases and the J gene lost 0 bases, with 15 bases spanning the gap. CDR3 residues: CASSLEGWGDVSYNEQFF. CDR3 nucleotides: TGTGCCAGCAGCTTAGAGGGATGGGGGGATGTCTCCTACAATGAGCAGTTCTTC.

This clone was seen only a few times. The chain has TRBV6-6 and TRBJ1-2; D remains ambiguous. Trimming took off 6 bases at V and 6 bases at J, with 14 bases between the two ends. This CDR3 region has 13 residues. Per the germline V gene, CDR1 is MNHNY and CDR2 is SVGAGI (reference sequence). The CDR3 DNA reads as TGTGCCAGCAGCTATGTCCCCGGGGATGGCTACACCTTC. Translated, it gives CASSYVPGDGYTF.

The chain couples TRBV7-9 to TRBJ1-4, with D maybe TRBD1 (5 bases). V lost 6 bases to trimming and J lost 2 bases, with 13 bases between them. CDR3 length equals 15 residues. Germline assignment: CDR1 SEHNR and CDR2 FQNEAQ (reference sequence). In nucleotides, the CDR3 is TGTGCCAGCAGTTTGGGGGGACGGACTAATGAAAAACTGTTTTTT. Translated: CASSLGGRTNEKLFF.

This clone showed up just once. This chain uses TRBV6-2 or TRBV6-3 with TRBJ2-7; maybe TRBD2 (6 bases). This CDR3 has 16 residues. The germline V gene encodes CDR1 MNHEY and CDR2 SVGEGT. V lost 0 bases and J lost 3, with 15 bases in between. CDR3 in DNA: TGTGCCAGCAGTTACTCAGCGGAGGGAACGCTCTACGAGCAGTACTTC. It translates to CASSYSAEGTLYEQYF.

The table lists this clone with a few counts. The rearrangement uses TRBV5-1 and TRBJ1-4; TRBD1 matches at 9 bases. Trimming removed 6 bases from V and 3 bases from J; junction bases left unmatched: 9. CDR1 is SGHRS, CDR2 YFSETQ, per germline. The CDR3 runs 16 residues. The CDR3 spells CASTTGQGTPNEKLFF. The CDR3 coding sequence is TGCGCCAGCACTACCGGACAGGGGACTCCTAATGAAAAACTGTTTTTT.

The chain combines TRBV5-6 with TRBJ1-1; no definite D call. Germline CDR1 reads SGHDT; CDR2 reads YYEEEE. This CDR3 has 13 amino acids. Deletions cut 3 bases from V and 4 bases from J, with 10 bases between. The DNA for the CDR3 is TGTGCCAGCAGCTCGCGGGTTGGCACTGAAGCTTTCTTT. Protein: CASSSRVGTEAFF.

In nucleotides, the CDR3 is TGTGCCAGCAATCCCGACTACAACAATGAGCAGTTCTTC. Protein product: CASNPDYNNEQFF. This chain joins TRBV2 and TRBJ2-1; the D gene is possibly TRBD2 (5 bases). Germline V gene data show CDR1 as SNHLY and CDR2 as FYNNEI. V lost 7 bases and J lost 5, with 12 bases in between. The CDR3 consists of 13 residues.